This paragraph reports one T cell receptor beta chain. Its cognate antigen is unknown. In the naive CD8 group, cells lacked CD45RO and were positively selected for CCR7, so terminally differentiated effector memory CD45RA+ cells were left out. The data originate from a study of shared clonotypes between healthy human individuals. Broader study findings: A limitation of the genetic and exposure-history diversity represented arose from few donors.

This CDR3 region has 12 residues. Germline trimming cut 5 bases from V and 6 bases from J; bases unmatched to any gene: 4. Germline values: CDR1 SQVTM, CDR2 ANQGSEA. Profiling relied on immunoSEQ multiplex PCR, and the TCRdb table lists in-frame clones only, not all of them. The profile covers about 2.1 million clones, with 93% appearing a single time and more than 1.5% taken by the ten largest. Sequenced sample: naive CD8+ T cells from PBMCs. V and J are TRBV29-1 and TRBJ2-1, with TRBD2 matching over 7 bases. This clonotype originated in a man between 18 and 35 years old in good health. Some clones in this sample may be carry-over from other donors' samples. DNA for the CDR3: TGCAGCGTTAGCGGGGTATTCAATGAGCAGTTCTTC. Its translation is CSVSGVFNEQFF.